This passage covers 18 T cell receptor beta chains from one sample sequenced in a study of blood T cell repertoires in COVID-19. Repertoires were generated with immunoSEQ multiplex PCR, while TCRdb's copy carries only in-frame clones and drops some. Altogether tens of thousands of clones are present, roughly 80% being singletons, with the ten largest covering about 6.2%. The material sequenced was peripheral blood. The receptors come from a human donor in a cohort sampled during active or convalescent COVID-19.

The rearrangement uses TRBV20-1 and TRBJ2-3; possible D gene TRBD2, 5 bases. V lost 3 bases and J 3 bases, leaving 10 bases between the germline ends. Germline loops: CDR1 DFQATT, CDR2 SNEGSKA (reference sequence). The CDR3 has 13 amino acids. As DNA, the CDR3 is TGCAGTGCTAGTCAACCGGGGACAGATACGCAGTATTTT. This encodes CSASQPGTDTQYF.

In its sample, this clone was seen once. The rearrangement uses TRBV6-5 and TRBJ2-2; possible D gene TRBD2, 5 bases. From germline, CDR1 is MNHEY and CDR2 SVGAGI. This CDR3 is built from 15 residues. V was clipped by 4 bases and J by 5 bases, with 14 bases between them. In nucleotides, the CDR3 is TGTGCCAGCAGTTCCGGGCGGGCTGGGACCGGGGAGCTGTTTTTT. Translation gives CASSSGRAGTGELFF.

The chain employs TRBV4-1 and TRBJ2-5, with D possibly matching TRBD2 (5 bases). Per the germline V gene, CDR1 is MGHRA and CDR2 is YSYEKL. This CDR3 is 14 amino acids long. Trimming cost V 2 bases and J 0 bases, with 7 bases left between them. The CDR3 DNA reads as TGCGCCAGCAGCCAACCCGGGAACCAAGAGACCCAGTACTTC. It is translated as CASSQPGNQETQYF.

The V call is TRBV7-8, the J call TRBJ2-1; 11 bases map to TRBD2. Germline V gene data show CDR1 as SGHVS and CDR2 as FQNEAQ. This CDR3 is built from 18 residues. V was clipped by 5 bases and J by 3 bases; unmatched bases: 12. The CDR3 DNA reads TGTGCCAGCAGCCTCAGGACCCCACTAGCGGGGGTCTACAATGAGCAGTTCTTC. Its protein is CASSLRTPLAGVYNEQFF. The full variable domain, with the rest looked up from reference TRBV7-8 and TRBJ2-1, is GAGVSQSPRYKVAKRGQDVALRCDPISGHVSLFWYQQALGQGPEFLTYFQNEAQLDKSGLPSDRFFAERPEGSVSTLKIQRTQQEDSAVYLCASSLRTPLAGVYNEQFFGPGTRLTVL.

The chain recombines TRBV6-5 with TRBJ1-1, with TRBD1 matching over 7 bases. V dropped 4 bases and J dropped 11; count of bases not matched to a gene: 13. The germline CDR1 and CDR2 sequences are MNHEY and SVGAGI. The CDR3 totals 14 residues. CDR3 nucleotides: TGTGCCAGCAGTTCCCAGACAGGGCTTGTGTTGGCTTTCTTT. Amino acids: CASSSQTGLVLAFF.

The chain joins TRBV5-5 to TRBJ2-2; D possibly corresponds to TRBD1 (5 bases). Germline V CDR1 and CDR2: SGHKS, YYEKEE (reference sequence). The CDR3 length is 15 residues. The V and J ends lost 0 bases and 3 bases respectively, with 9 bases between them. CDR3 in amino acids: CASSLVEQDTGELFF. CDR3 nucleotides: TGTGCCAGCAGCTTGGTGGAACAGGACACCGGGGAGCTGTTTTTT.

The chain couples TRBV9 to TRBJ1-6, with a possible D match to TRBD1 (6 bases). Germline CDR1 and CDR2: SGDLS and YYNGEE. Trimming stripped 0 bases from V and 3 bases from J, with 16 bases between. CDR3 size: 18 residues. CDR3: CASSVDHREGYYNSPLHF. The CDR3 DNA follows: TGTGCCAGCAGCGTAGATCACAGGGAGGGATACTATAATTCACCCCTCCACTTT.

This sequence joins TRBV5-1 and TRBJ2-2; the D gene is possibly TRBD2 (5 bases). V lost 3 bases and J 5 bases, leaving 23 bases between the germline ends. The CDR3 runs 18 residues. Looked up from germline, CDR1 is SGHRS and CDR2 is YFSETQ. DNA for the CDR3: TGCGCCAGCAGCTCCAAGTCGACTTCCGGGAAGGTAACCGGGGAGCTGTTTTTT. It is translated as CASSSKSTSGKVTGELFF.

This clone appeared once. The chain uses TRBV18 and TRBJ2-5, with TRBD1 matching over 7 bases. CDR3 size: 14 residues. The germline V gene has CDR1 KGHSH and CDR2 LQKENI. The trim removed 1 base at V and 2 bases at J, leaving 1 base unmatched. CDR3 in amino acids: CASSPQGAQETQYF. For the CDR3, the DNA is TGTGCCAGCTCACCACAGGGGGCACAAGAGACCCAGTACTTC. The full variable domain, in which reference TRBV18 and TRBJ2-5 provide the parts outside the CDR3, is NAGVMQNPRHLVRRRGQEARLRCSPMKGHSHVYWYRQLPEEGLKFMVYLQKENIIDESGMPKERFSAEFPKEGPSILRIQQVVRGDSAAYFCASSPQGAQETQYFGPGTRLLVL.

This clone was picked up a small number of times. The chain recombines TRBV25-1 with TRBJ1-1; D is possibly TRBD1 (5 bases). The V end lost 7 bases, the J end lost 3 bases, and 18 bases lay between the germline ends. Germline V gives CDR1 MGHDK, CDR2 SYGVNS. This CDR3 spans 15 amino acids. This CDR3 is CASKRVGGAYTEAFF. CDR3 nucleotides: TGTGCCAGCAAGAGGGTTGGAGGGGCCTACACTGAAGCTTTCTTT.

The J gene is TRBJ2-5, the V gene TRBV18, with 8 bases fitting TRBD2. The germline gives CDR1 KGHSH, CDR2 LQKENI. The trim removed 4 bases at V and 3 bases at J, leaving 10 bases unmatched. This CDR3 comprises 16 residues. CDR3 in amino acids: CASSQQAGAMKETQYF. DNA for the CDR3: TGTGCCAGCTCACAACAAGCGGGGGCTATGAAAGAGACCCAGTACTTC. The full variable domain, with the rest looked up from reference TRBV18 and TRBJ2-5, is NAGVMQNPRHLVRRRGQEARLRCSPMKGHSHVYWYRQLPEEGLKFMVYLQKENIIDESGMPKERFSAEFPKEGPSILRIQQVVRGDSAAYFCASSQQAGAMKETQYFGPGTRLLVL.

A word on this clone: Its ends do not fully match the called genes, so a read error is possible. V is TRBV7-7 and J is TRBJ2-5; 10 bases align to TRBD1. There are 15 residues in the CDR3. Germline V gives CDR1 SSHAT, CDR2 FNYEAQ (reference sequence). CDR3 sequence: CASSFGTGAQETQYF. CDR3 sequence (DNA): TGTGCTAGCAGCTTCGGGACAGGGGCGCAAGAGACCCAGTACTTC.

The V and J genes are TRBV19 and TRBJ1-3, with D hard to call. Trimming removed 7 bases at V and 0 bases at J, with 7 bases between. The CDR3 runs 13 residues. Germline loops: CDR1 LNHDA, CDR2 SQIVND (reference sequence). This CDR3 reads CASNYGSGNTIYF. CDR3 in DNA: TGTGCCAGTAATTACGGCTCTGGAAACACCATATATTTT.

The chain carries TRBV24-1 and TRBJ1-2, with 7 bases aligning to TRBD1. The CDR3 runs to 14 residues. CDR1 KGHDR and CDR2 SFDVKD come from the germline V gene. The V and J ends lost 4 bases and 1 base, in that order; junction bases with no gene match: 2. In DNA form, the CDR3 reads TGTGCCACCAGTGACACAGGGGTTAACTATGGCTACACCTTC. This gives the protein CATSDTGVNYGYTF.

The rearrangement uses TRBV7-9 and TRBJ2-5; D might be TRBD1 (5 bases). This CDR3 region has 15 residues. Trimming removed 1 base from V and 4 bases from J, with 13 bases in between. CDR1 SEHNR and CDR2 FQNEAQ come from the germline V gene (reference sequence). CDR3 loop: CASSLEGRVGETQYF. The CDR3 DNA reads TGTGCCAGCAGCTTAGAGGGCAGGGTAGGAGAGACCCAGTACTTC.

This rearrangement joins TRBV6-6 to TRBJ2-5, with 13 bases that match TRBD2. The CDR3 runs 17 residues. Germline CDR1 is MNHNY and CDR2 is SVGAGI (reference sequence). V lost 5 bases, J lost 1 base, and 7 bases stayed unmatched. The CDR3: CASSHLRTSGGQETQYF. CDR3 DNA: TGTGCCAGCAGTCACCTTCGGACTAGCGGGGGCCAAGAGACCCAGTACTTC.

Note on this clone: A junction end diverges from the germline sequence, so it may reflect a read error. The chain carries TRBV24-1 and TRBJ1-5, with 7 bases aligning to TRBD1. Germline loops: CDR1 KGHDR, CDR2 SFDVKD. This CDR3 spans 17 amino acids. The CDR3 loop is CGTGRNRDSISNQPQHF. The CDR3 DNA reads TGTGGCACCGGCAGGAATAGGGACAGTATTAGCAATCAGCCCCAGCATTTT.

The chain is built from TRBV9 and TRBJ2-1; TRBD1 aligns across 9 bases. CDR3 size: 16 residues. Trimming removed 3 bases from V and 4 bases from J; junction bases left unmatched: 8. Germline-derived CDR1 and CDR2 are SGDLS and YYNGEE. The CDR3: CASSATGGTRYNEQFF. The CDR3 coding sequence is TGTGCCAGCAGCGCCACAGGGGGCACCCGATACAATGAGCAGTTCTTC.